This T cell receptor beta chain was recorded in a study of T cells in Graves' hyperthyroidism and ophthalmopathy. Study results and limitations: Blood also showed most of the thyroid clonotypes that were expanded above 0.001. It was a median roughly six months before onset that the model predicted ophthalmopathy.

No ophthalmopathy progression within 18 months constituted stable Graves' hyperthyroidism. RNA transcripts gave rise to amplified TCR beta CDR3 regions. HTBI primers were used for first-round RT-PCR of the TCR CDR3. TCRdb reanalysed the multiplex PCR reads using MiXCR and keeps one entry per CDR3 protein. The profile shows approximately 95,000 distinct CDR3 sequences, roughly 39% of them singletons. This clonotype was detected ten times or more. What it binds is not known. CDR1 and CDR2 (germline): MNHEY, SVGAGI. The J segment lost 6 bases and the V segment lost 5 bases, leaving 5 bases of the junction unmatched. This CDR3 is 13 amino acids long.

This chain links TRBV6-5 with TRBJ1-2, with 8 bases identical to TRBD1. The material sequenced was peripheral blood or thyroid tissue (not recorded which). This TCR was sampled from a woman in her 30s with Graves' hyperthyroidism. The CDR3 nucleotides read TGTGCCAGCAGTCGGACAGGGAGTAATGGCTACACCTTC. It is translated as CASSRTGSNGYTF.